This is a list of T cell receptor beta chains from one sample in a study of human T cells and chemical hapten exposure. TCRdb passed the RACE reads through MiXCR, listing each CDR3 protein once. The table has approximately 95,000 distinct CDR3 sequences, more than 9.5% seen once. The source was whole blood, collected in connection with sensitization to the hapten diphenylcyclopropenone (DPC). Receptors were obtained from a woman in her 40s with alopecia areata. Some clones in this sample may be carry-over from other donors' samples. CDR3s include the opening cysteine and the closing phenylalanine or tryptophan. The D gene is left open where the match is weak. Expanded clones are given a class, and other clones once, few, many or no size at all.

DNA: TGTGCCAGCAGTGAACGCTGGGGCACTGAAGCTTTCTTT
CDR3: CASSERWGTEAFF
V: TRBV2
size: NA
J: TRBJ1-1
D: NA

DNA: TGTGCCAGCAGCCAACCCGGCAGATTCTATGGCTACACCTTC
CDR3: CASSQPGRFYGYTF
V: TRBV3-1
size: once
J: TRBJ1-2
D: NA

DNA: TGTGCCAGCAGCCCATCAGCGGGGGGAATCACAGATACGCAGTATTTT
CDR3: CASSPSAGGITDTQYF
V: TRBV14
size: NA
J: TRBJ2-3
D: TRBD2

DNA: TGTGCCAGCATTCCATCCGGGACAGGGAGCTCCTACGAGCAGTACTTC
CDR3: CASIPSGTGSSYEQYF
V: TRBV28
size: many
J: TRBJ2-7
D: TRBD1

DNA: TGTGCCAGCAGTTACCCGATAGGGACCCAGTACTTC
CDR3: CASSYPIGTQYF
V: TRBV6-2/TRBV6-3
size: NA
J: TRBJ2-5
D: NA

DNA: TGCAGCGCCCGCCCCGGGACAGGGGCCTACGAGCAGTACTTC
CDR3: CSARPGTGAYEQYF
V: TRBV29-1
size: many
J: TRBJ2-7
D: TRBD1

DNA: TGTGCCAGCAGCTTGGCCGGGGGAGCGGGGGGTGGAGAGACCCAGTACTTC
CDR3: CASSLAGGAGGGETQYF
V: TRBV5-4
size: NA
J: TRBJ2-5
D: TRBD2

DNA: TGTGCCAGCAGTTTCCGTGGGACAGGGACTGGGGGCAATCAGCCCCAGCATTTT
CDR3: CASSFRGTGTGGNQPQHF
V: TRBV27
size: NA
J: TRBJ1-5
D: TRBD1

DNA: TGTGCTAGTGGTTTGTCCGGACAGGGGGACGATGGCTACACCTTC
CDR3: CASGLSGQGDDGYTF
V: TRBV12-5
size: NA
J: TRBJ1-2
D: TRBD1

DNA: TGCAGTGCTTCCGAGACTAGCGGGAGGGCAGATACGCAGTATTTT
CDR3: CSASETSGRADTQYF
V: TRBV20-1
size: many
J: TRBJ2-3
D: TRBD2

DNA: TGCGCCAGCAGTGATTCCGGTAGACAGGGGCGAAGTTCCGGGGAGCTGTTTTTT
CDR3: CASSDSGRQGRSSGELFF
V: TRBV10-2
size: NA
J: TRBJ2-2
D: TRBD1

DNA: TGTGCCAGCAGTACCCCCCGGGAGGGCCGGTACAATGAGCAGTTCTTC
CDR3: CASSTPREGRYNEQFF
V: TRBV6-5
size: NA
J: TRBJ2-1
D: TRBD2

DNA: TGTGCCAGCAGGGGATCCCCGCGGAGCGGTTACAATGAGCAGTTCTTC
CDR3: CASRGSPRSGYNEQFF
V: TRBV6-5
size: many
J: TRBJ2-1
D: NA

DNA: TGTGCCAGCTCACCACCCTGGTTAGGGACCTCTGGGGCCAACGTCCTGACTTTC
CDR3: CASSPPWLGTSGANVLTF
V: TRBV18
size: few
J: TRBJ2-6
D: NA

DNA: TGTGCCAGCAGCTTAGAAGGAGCGATGAACACTGAAGCTTTCTTT
CDR3: CASSLEGAMNTEAFF
V: TRBV7-9
size: NA
J: TRBJ1-1
D: NA

DNA: TGTGCCAGCTCCGGCGTCCCGCGCGTGAGGGGAGGTTGGGGGCAGTATTTT
CDR3: CASSGVPRVRGGWGQYF
V: TRBV6-5
size: NA
J: TRBJ2-3
D: NA

DNA: TGTGCCAGCAGCCAATCCAGGAACACCGGGGAGCTGTTTTTT
CDR3: CASSQSRNTGELFF
V: TRBV14
size: NA
J: TRBJ2-2
D: NA

DNA: TGTGCCAGCAGCCAAGAGCCGGGGGCTTTCTTT
CDR3: CASSQEPGAFF
V: TRBV14
size: NA
J: TRBJ1-1
D: NA

DNA: TGTGCCTGGAGTCGAGGTAGCGGGAGGACTGGGGCCAACGTCCTGACTTTC
CDR3: CAWSRGSGRTGANVLTF
V: TRBV30
size: NA
J: TRBJ2-6
D: TRBD2

DNA: TGTGCCAGCAGTTTCACCCAGGGGCTCCTGCCCCAGCATTTT
CDR3: CASSFTQGLLPQHF
V: TRBV28
size: many
J: TRBJ1-5
D: NA

DNA: TGCGCCAGCAGCTTGGACCGACTAGCGGGGAGCTACGAGCAGTACTTC
CDR3: CASSLDRLAGSYEQYF
V: TRBV5-1
size: few
J: TRBJ2-7
D: TRBD2

DNA: TGCAGCGTCTTCGGACTAGCTACCTTCCAAGAGACCCAGTACTTC
CDR3: CSVFGLATFQETQYF
V: TRBV29-1
size: NA
J: TRBJ2-5
D: TRBD2

DNA: TGCGCCAGCAGCCAAGATATCTCTAGCGGGAGCCCTTACGAGCAGTACTTC
CDR3: CASSQDISSGSPYEQYF
V: TRBV4-3
size: few
J: TRBJ2-7
D: TRBD2

DNA: TGTGCCAGCAGCGCCCAAGAGACCCAGTACTTC
CDR3: CASSAQETQYF
V: TRBV7-9
size: NA
J: TRBJ2-5
D: NA

DNA: TGCGCCAGCAGCTTCGGACTAGCGGCCCCGAGCTCCTACAATGAGCAGTTCTTC
CDR3: CASSFGLAAPSSYNEQFF
V: TRBV5-1
size: many
J: TRBJ2-1
D: TRBD2

DNA: TGCAGTGCCCCGTGGGAGGGCAACTATGGCTACACCTTC
CDR3: CSAPWEGNYGYTF
V: TRBV20-1
size: NA
J: TRBJ1-2
D: NA

DNA: TGCAGTGCTTCAGCGCGGGGGGGCCGAAGAGAGACCCAGTACTTC
CDR3: CSASARGGRRETQYF
V: TRBV20-1
size: many
J: TRBJ2-5
D: TRBD2

DNA: TGTGCCAGCAGGGACAGGGGGCAAGGAGGCTACACCTTC
CDR3: CASRDRGQGGYTF
V: TRBV27
size: NA
J: TRBJ1-2
D: TRBD1

DNA: TGTGCCAGCAGCGTAGGGGACAGGGGAGAGACCCAGTACTTC
CDR3: CASSVGDRGETQYF
V: TRBV9
size: few
J: TRBJ2-5
D: TRBD1